This T cell receptor (beta chain) was observed in a study of cytomegalovirus exposure and HLA in healthy donors. In the PCR, 60 Vbeta and 13 Jbeta primers were used. Libraries were prepared by immunoSEQ multiplex PCR; TCRdb keeps only in-frame clonotypes and omits some of them. Among roughly 160,000 clones listed, more than 65% were seen once. The CDR3 totals 14 residues. Germline loops: CDR1 SGDLS, CDR2 YYNGEE. V was shortened by 0 bases and J by 5 bases, with 10 bases between the two germline ends. This clone was detected once. V usage is TRBV9 and J usage is TRBJ2-3, with D tentatively TRBD2 (6 bases). The sample comprised PBMCs. This receptor was identified in a woman aged 25-40 years in good health and CMV-seronegative. The CDR3: CASSVDPGVDTQYF. Here the CDR3 DNA reads TGTGCCAGCAGCGTAGACCCGGGGGTAGATACGCAGTATTTT.